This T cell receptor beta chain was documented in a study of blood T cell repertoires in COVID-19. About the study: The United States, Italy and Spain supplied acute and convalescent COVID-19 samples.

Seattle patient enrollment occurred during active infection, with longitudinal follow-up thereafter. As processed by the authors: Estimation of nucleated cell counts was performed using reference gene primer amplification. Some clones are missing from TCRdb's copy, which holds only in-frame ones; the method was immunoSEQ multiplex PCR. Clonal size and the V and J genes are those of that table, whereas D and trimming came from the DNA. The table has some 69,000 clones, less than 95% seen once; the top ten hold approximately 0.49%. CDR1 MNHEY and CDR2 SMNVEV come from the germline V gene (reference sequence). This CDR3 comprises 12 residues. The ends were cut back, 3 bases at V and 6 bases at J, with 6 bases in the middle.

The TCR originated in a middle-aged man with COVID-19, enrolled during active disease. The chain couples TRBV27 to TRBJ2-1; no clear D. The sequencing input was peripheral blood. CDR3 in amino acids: CASSFGGNEQFF. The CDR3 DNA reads TGTGCCAGCAGTTTCGGCGGCAATGAGCAGTTCTTC.